This T cell receptor (beta chain) derives from a study of PD-1 blockade in classical Hodgkin lymphoma. Study-level information: Patients in the cohort were put on intravenous nivolumab, 3 mg/kg every 2 weeks. Overall study findings and caveats: The origin of the repertoire differences remains undefined, with disease activity or prior therapy as possible causes. A significant rise in TCR diversity was seen by C4D1 for CD4+ cells but not for CD8+ cells.

Sequenced by immunoSEQ multiplex PCR; TCRdb stores in-frame clones only, minus some. The data contain about 18,000 clones, around 75% of them singletons. This CDR3 comprises 15 residues. CDR1 and CDR2 (germline): LNHDA, SQIVND (reference sequence). The V end was cut by 3 bases, the J end by 0 bases, with 9 bases between. Details on this clone: Its antigen is not identified.

The patients all showed relapse after autologous stem cell transplantation, while their brentuximab vedotin exposure varied. The rearrangement uses TRBV19 and TRBJ2-4, with D uncertain. The TCR sequence derives from a human donor with classical Hodgkin lymphoma. The sample was peripheral blood mononuclear cells (PBMCs), taken before the second cycle of nivolumab. The CDR3 loop is CASSMGFLAKNIQYF. Here the CDR3 DNA reads TGTGCCAGTAGTATGGGGTTTCTAGCCAAAAACATTCAGTACTTC. The variable domain in full, with the rest retrieved from reference TRBV19 and TRBJ2-4, is DGGITQSPKYLFRKEGQNVTLSCEQNLNHDAMYWYRQDPGQGLRLIYYSQIVNDFQKGDIAEGYSVSREKKESFPLTVTSAQKNPTAFYLCASSMGFLAKNIQYFGAGTRLSVL.